Following are 15 T cell receptor beta chains from one sample sequenced in a study of glioma-infiltrating T cells. TCR alpha and beta CDR3 regions were amplified from RNA using iRepertoire nested multiplex PCR. TCRdb re-called the multiplex PCR reads with MiXCR, one entry per CDR3 protein. The sample holds about 140,000 distinct CDR3 sequences, 30% to 40% seen once. Sequenced material: glioma tissue, nonneoplastic brain tissue, or PBMCs (not recorded which). These receptors were collected from a human donor with low-grade glioma or glioblastoma, undergoing nonglioma brain surgery, or in good health (not recorded which).

The V and J genes are TRBV20-1 and TRBJ1-5; D is undetermined. Germline CDR1 is DFQATT and CDR2 is SNEGSKA (reference sequence). Trimming took off 2 bases at V and 5 bases at J, with 13 bases between the two ends. The CDR3 totals 14 residues. The CDR3 here is CSARFGFQDQPQHF. DNA of the CDR3: TGCAGTGCTAGATTCGGGTTCCAGGATCAGCCCCAGCATTTT.

The V call is TRBV19, the J call TRBJ2-3, with 8 positions matching TRBD1. Germline V gene lookup returns CDR1 LNHDA and CDR2 SQIVND (reference sequence). J was trimmed by 2 bases and V by 4 bases; bases with no gene match: 11. The CDR3 totals 17 residues. CDR3 loop: CASSRTGTGDYTDTQYF. CDR3 bases: TGTGCCAGTAGTAGAACCGGGACAGGTGACTACACAGATACGCAGTATTTT.

The chain is built from TRBV6-1 and TRBJ1-2, with D unclear. V was cut by 4 bases and J by 3 bases, with 12 bases left in between. The CDR3 length is 14 residues. Germline loops: CDR1 MNHNS, CDR2 SASEGT. The CDR3 here is CASSARLLDYGYTF. In nucleotides, the CDR3 is TGTGCCAGCAGTGCTCGCCTACTAGACTATGGCTACACCTTC.

The rearrangement uses TRBV15 and TRBJ2-7; 9 bases line up with TRBD1. Germline CDR1 LNHNV, CDR2 YYDKDF (reference sequence). V shed 0 bases and J 4 bases; nucleotides not matched to a gene: 4. The CDR3 covers 15 residues. The CDR3 region has the DNA TGTGCCACCAGCAGAGATCCGGGACAGGGTTACGAGCAGTACTTC. Its translation: CATSRDPGQGYEQYF.

As regards this clonotype: A much larger clone differs by one base, so this may be a read error. The V and J genes are TRBV20-1 and TRBJ1-1; a weak D match, TRBD1 (6 bases). The CDR3 loop spans 12 amino acids. Trimming shortened V by 8 bases and J by 5 bases, and 15 bases separated the two germline ends. Germline loops: CDR1 DFQATT, CDR2 SNEGSKA (reference sequence). The DNA for the CDR3 is TGCAGTTCTCGACCGACAGGAACTGAAGCTTTCTTT. Its protein product is CSSRPTGTEAFF.

V gene TRBV20-1 combines with J gene TRBJ2-7; 14 bases align to TRBD2. V lost 4 bases to trimming and J lost 5 bases; unmatched junction nucleotides: 4. Germline loops: CDR1 DFQATT, CDR2 SNEGSKA (reference sequence). CDR3 length: 14 residues. CDR3 DNA sequence: TGCAGTGCTAACAAGGGACTAGCGGGAGACGAGCAGTACTTC. This translates into CSANKGLAGDEQYF.

CDR3 protein: CASSFGQSIDSPLHF. In DNA, the CDR3 is TGTGCCAGCAGCTTCGGGCAGTCGATTGATTCACCCCTCCACTTT. The chain couples TRBV11-2 to TRBJ1-6; no reliable D call. The CDR3 is 15 amino acids. Germline values: CDR1 SGHAT, CDR2 FQNNGV. V shed 3 bases and J shed 8 bases, with 14 bases lying between them.

Notes on this clonotype: It may be a read error: a sequence one base away is much more abundant. The chain has TRBV6-2 or TRBV6-3 and TRBJ1-1; weak D call: TRBD1 (5 bases). The CDR3 is 14 amino acids. The V gene's germline CDR1 is MNHEY and CDR2 SVGEGT. The V gene lost 0 bases and the J gene lost 9 bases, with 14 bases spanning the gap. CDR3: CASSYSKQGAQAFF. CDR3 nucleotide sequence: TGTGCCAGCAGTTACTCGAAGCAGGGAGCTCAAGCTTTCTTT.

This sequence joins TRBV20-1 and TRBJ2-3; no reliable D call. CDR3 size: 16 residues. Germline CDR1 reads DFQATT; CDR2 reads SNEGSKA (reference sequence). The V end lost 1 base, the J end lost 1 base, and 15 bases lay between the germline ends. The DNA for the CDR3 is TGCAGTGCTAGAGGCCCTGGGTCGGTCGGCACAGATACGCAGTATTTT. Amino acid sequence: CSARGPGSVGTDTQYF.

CDR3 coding DNA: TGTGCCAGCAGCCAAGATGAGGGCTCTGGAAACACCATATATTTT. It specifies CASSQDEGSGNTIYF. The chain has TRBV4-2 and TRBJ1-3; the D is unclear. The length of the CDR3 is 15 residues. In germline, CDR1 is LGHNA, CDR2 YNFKEQ. Trimming took 0 bases from V and 0 from J, leaving 6 bases between them.

For this clonotype: Germline and junction disagree at one end, which may indicate a read error. The chain has TRBV3-1 and TRBJ2-7; 8 bases fit TRBD1. This CDR3 region has 16 residues. Germline CDR1 reads LGHDT; CDR2 reads YNNKEL (reference sequence). CDR3 in DNA: TGCGCCAGCAGCCAGGACTGGGGGCAGGGGGCGGTCGAGCAGTACTTC. It translates to CASSQDWGQGAVEQYF.

The chain carries TRBV7-2 and TRBJ1-2; 8 bases match TRBD1. CDR3 length equals 15 residues. CDR1 is SGHTA and CDR2 is FQGNSA in the germline V gene. With V trimmed by 8 bases and J by 2 bases, 10 bases remained unmatched. CDR3 residues: CASRPPGTGNYGYTF. CDR3 bases: TGTGCCAGCCGTCCCCCCGGGACAGGAAACTATGGCTACACCTTC. The full variable domain, with the rest looked up from reference TRBV7-2 and TRBJ1-2, is GAGVSQSPSNKVTEKGKDVELRCDPISGHTALYWYRQSLGQGLEFLIYFQGNSAPDKSGLPSDRFSAERTGGSVSTLTIQRTQQEDSAVYLCASRPPGTGNYGYTFGSGTRLTVV.

This clonotype came up a few times. The chain joins TRBV7-2 to TRBJ2-1; D is perhaps TRBD2 (7 bases). Trimming removed 5 bases at V and 8 bases at J, with 25 bases between. In germline, CDR1 is SGHTA, CDR2 FQGNSA. The CDR3 loop spans 17 amino acids. The CDR3 nucleotides read TGTGCCAGCAGCCCCAGGGGTGGGGGGGCGAAATTGGATGAGCAGTTCTTC. As protein: CASSPRGGGAKLDEQFF.

The J gene is TRBJ2-1, the V gene TRBV7-3; TRBD2 matches 8 bases. CDR3 length: 15 amino acids. Germline-derived CDR1 and CDR2 are SGHTA and FQGTGA. V lost 5 bases, J lost 4 bases, and 7 bases stayed unmatched. CDR3 residues: CASSPRGGAYNEQFF. Written as DNA, the CDR3 is TGTGCCAGCAGCCCACGGGGGGGAGCTTACAATGAGCAGTTCTTC.

The rearrangement joins TRBV28 to TRBJ1-5; 8 bases line up with TRBD1. The CDR3 extends over 16 amino acids. The trim removed 5 bases at V and 0 bases at J, leaving 6 bases unmatched. The germline V gene encodes CDR1 MDHEN and CDR2 SYDVKM. CDR3 amino acids: CASSLGQGYSNQPQHF. The CDR3 DNA reads as TGTGCCAGCAGTCTCGGACAGGGTTATAGCAATCAGCCCCAGCATTTT.